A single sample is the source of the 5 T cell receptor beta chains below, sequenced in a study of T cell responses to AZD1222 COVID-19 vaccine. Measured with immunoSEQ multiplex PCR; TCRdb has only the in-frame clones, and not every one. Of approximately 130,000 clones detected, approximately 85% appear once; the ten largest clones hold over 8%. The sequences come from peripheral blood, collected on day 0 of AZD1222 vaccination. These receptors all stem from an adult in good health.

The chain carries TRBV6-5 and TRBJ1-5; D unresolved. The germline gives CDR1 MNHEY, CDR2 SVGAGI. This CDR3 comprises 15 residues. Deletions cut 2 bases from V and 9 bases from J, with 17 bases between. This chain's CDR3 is CASSYTHREFGPQHF. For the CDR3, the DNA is TGTGCCAGCAGTTACACGCATCGGGAGTTCGGGCCCCAGCATTTT.

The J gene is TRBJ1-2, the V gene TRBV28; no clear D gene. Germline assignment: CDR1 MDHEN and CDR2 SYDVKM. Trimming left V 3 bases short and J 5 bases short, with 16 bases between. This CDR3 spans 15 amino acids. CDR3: CASSLTVTEPYGYTF. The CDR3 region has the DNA TGTGCCAGCAGTTTGACCGTGACGGAGCCTTATGGCTACACCTTC.

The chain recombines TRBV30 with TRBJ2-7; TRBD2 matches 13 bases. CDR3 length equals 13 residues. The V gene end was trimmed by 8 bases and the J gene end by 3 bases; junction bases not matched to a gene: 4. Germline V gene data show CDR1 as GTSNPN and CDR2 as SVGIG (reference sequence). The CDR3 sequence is CARGLAGHYEQYF. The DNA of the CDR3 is TGTGCCCGGGGACTAGCGGGGCACTACGAGCAGTACTTC. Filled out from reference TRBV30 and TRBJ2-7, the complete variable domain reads SQTIHQWPATLVQPVGSPLSLECTVEGTSNPNLYWYRQAAGRGLQLLFYSVGIGQISSEVPQNLSASRPQDRQFILSSKKLLLSDSGFYLCARGLAGHYEQYFGPGTRLTVT.

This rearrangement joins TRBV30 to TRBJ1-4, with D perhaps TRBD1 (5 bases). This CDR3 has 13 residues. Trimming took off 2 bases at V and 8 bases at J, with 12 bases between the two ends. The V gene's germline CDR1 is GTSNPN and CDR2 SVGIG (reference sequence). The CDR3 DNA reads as TGTGCCTGGAGTACCCAGAGGGACGAAAAACTGTTTTTT. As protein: CAWSTQRDEKLFF.

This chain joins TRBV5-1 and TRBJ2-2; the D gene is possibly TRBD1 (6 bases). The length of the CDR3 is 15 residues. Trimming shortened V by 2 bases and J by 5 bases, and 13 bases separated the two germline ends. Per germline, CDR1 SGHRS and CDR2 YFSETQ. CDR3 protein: CASSFGQGPTGELFF. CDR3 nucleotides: TGCGCCAGCAGCTTTGGGCAGGGGCCGACCGGGGAGCTGTTTTTT.